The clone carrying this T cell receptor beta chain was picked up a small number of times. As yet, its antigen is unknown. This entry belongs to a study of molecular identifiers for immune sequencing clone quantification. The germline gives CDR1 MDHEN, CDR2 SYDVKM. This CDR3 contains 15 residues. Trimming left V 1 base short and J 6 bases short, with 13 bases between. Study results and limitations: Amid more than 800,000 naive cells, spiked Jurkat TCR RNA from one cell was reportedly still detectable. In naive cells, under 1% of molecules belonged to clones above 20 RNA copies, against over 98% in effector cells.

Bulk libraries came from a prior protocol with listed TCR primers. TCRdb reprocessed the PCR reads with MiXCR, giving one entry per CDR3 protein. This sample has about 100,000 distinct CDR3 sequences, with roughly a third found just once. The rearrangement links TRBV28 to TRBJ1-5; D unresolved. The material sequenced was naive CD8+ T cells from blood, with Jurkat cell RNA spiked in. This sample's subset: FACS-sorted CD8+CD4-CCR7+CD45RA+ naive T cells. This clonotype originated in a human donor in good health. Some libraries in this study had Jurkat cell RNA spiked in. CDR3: CASSLFRLLGQPQHF. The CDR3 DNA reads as TGTGCCAGCAGTTTATTTCGGTTACTGGGTCAGCCCCAGCATTTT.